Following are 5 T cell receptor beta chains from one sample sequenced in a study of blood T cell dynamics during melanoma immunotherapy. Clones were read by immunoSEQ multiplex PCR, and TCRdb kept only the in-frame ones, dropping some. The data hold 10,000 to 12,000 clones, with about nine tenths observed a single time. Time point of the sample: week 3, after first cycle of checkpoint inhibitor. Sequences were derived from blood, sampled from a patient treated with checkpoint blockade. The source is a human donor with melanoma.

The chain recombines TRBV6-1 with TRBJ1-1, with 8 positions matching TRBD1. V was pared by 5 bases and J by 5 bases, with 4 bases of the junction left unmatched. CDR3 length: 13 amino acids. CDR1 MNHNS and CDR2 SASEGT come from the germline V gene. The CDR3 region is CASSQDRDTEAFF. CDR3 DNA sequence: TGTGCCAGCAGTCAGGACAGGGATACTGAAGCTTTCTTT.

The chain recombines TRBV5-5 with TRBJ1-2; D not resolved. CDR3 length: 11 amino acids. Germline values: CDR1 SGHKS, CDR2 YYEKEE (reference sequence). V was trimmed by 2 bases and J by 6 bases, leaving 5 bases between them. CDR3 DNA: TGTGCCAGCAGCTTCGGGAATGGCTACACCTTC. Its translation: CASSFGNGYTF.

The rearrangement links TRBV11-2 to TRBJ1-2; D remains unclear. The CDR3 is made up of 13 amino acids. With 3 bases removed from V and 4 bases from J, the gap between germline ends came to 9 bases. Germline CDR1 is SGHAT and CDR2 is FQNNGV. The CDR3 loop is CASSLDWTYGYTF. The CDR3 region has the DNA TGTGCCAGCAGCTTGGACTGGACCTATGGCTACACCTTC.

This clone showed up just once. This chain uses TRBV30 with TRBJ1-6, with D unclear. The germline V gene has CDR1 GTSNPN and CDR2 SVGIG (reference sequence). This CDR3 contains 13 residues. Trimming left V 2 bases short and J 12 bases short, with 14 bases between. The DNA for the CDR3 is TGTGCCTGGAGTCTGGGAAGGGATGTACCCCTCCACTTT. This codes for CAWSLGRDVPLHF. The entire variable domain, with the rest obtained from reference TRBV30 and TRBJ1-6, is as follows: SQTIHQWPATLVQPVGSPLSLECTVEGTSNPNLYWYRQAAGRGLQLLFYSVGIGQISSEVPQNLSASRPQDRQFILSSKKLLLSDSGFYLCAWSLGRDVPLHFGNGTRLTVT.

The V and J genes are TRBV5-1 and TRBJ2-1, with 8 bases identical to TRBD1. This CDR3 is 18 amino acids long. Germline trimming cut 0 bases from V and 2 bases from J; bases unmatched to any gene: 10. Germline V gene data show CDR1 as SGHRS and CDR2 as YFSETQ. The CDR3 sequence: CASSLAPTGVGTYNEQFF. CDR3 DNA sequence: TGCGCCAGCAGCTTGGCCCCGACAGGGGTGGGTACCTACAATGAGCAGTTCTTC.